Included here is one T cell receptor (beta chain) sequence, with context. This clone was seen only a few times. The specificity of this receptor is unknown. The record has no base qualities; no much larger clone is one base away. The data are from a study of long-term antiretroviral therapy in people with HIV (dated by TCRdb to about 2022). The study in broad terms: The earliest samples were collected roughly a decade before the 2015 WHO recommendation for immediate ART, at a time when ART was usually postponed until CD4 counts fell. This retrospective serial study examined whether starting ART and sustained HIV suppression were associated with changes in the composition and diversity of the TRB repertoire in peripheral blood. The cohort contributed about 200 cryopreserved PBMC samples from fewer than 35 adults with confirmed HIV infection, collected serially over a mean of approximately six years (range 1-12). Of the approximately 30 participants with HIV, about a dozen were female. No cross-contamination during QIAcube processing turned up in test extractions that ran a monoclonal T-cell line alongside 33 polyclonal samples. The research as a whole found: CDR3 length ranges in HIV repertoires were narrower than in controls, and network structure suggested an antigen-experienced repertoire with only a slight naive shift after ART. Inferences about post-ART repertoire changes were limited because no data were available on ART adherence, viral resistance or therapy changes. Because cell numbers in pre-ART samples were limited, unsorted PBMC were profiled instead of sorted CD4+ and CD8+ T cells. Starting ART was linked to a significant rise in TRB diversity, yet even with long-term ART the diversity remained significantly lower than in transplant donor controls. Expanded TRB clones identified before ART initiation dominated the repertoire at all time points, although this dominance fluctuated and declined in many PLHIV after ART. The samples span the years 2004 to 2017, and the ART regimens used at that time may not be as effective as current regimens. Because PBMC availability was limited, only the TCR beta chain was sequenced, with no alpha chain pairing.

The CDR3 holds 13 amino acids from the cysteine to the phenylalanine. Here the CDR3 DNA is all that survives: 39 bases in frame from base 1. From the germline V gene, CDR1 is MRHNA and CDR2 is SNTAGT. The V and J ends are trimmed by 3 bases and 6 bases, leaving 9 bases between them. Participants were included only if at least one PBMC sample before ART initiation and at least two post-ART samples were available. All participants with HIV were treated in the United States of America. Before DNA extraction, cryopreserved samples containing about 1-11 million PBMC were thawed and washed. At the time of the earliest PBMC sample for each participant with HIV, ages ranged from roughly 23 to 60 years. PBMC samples from each participant spanned 1-4 timepoints before ART initiation and 2-8 timepoints after ART initiation, with a median of 7 samples. Serial HIV viral load, CD4+ T-cell count, ART history and demographic data were obtained for every participant. Using a Qiagen kit on a QIAcube, genomic DNA was extracted from unsorted PBMC, with samples processed in batches of 12.

Sequencing of the TRB variable region was done with the immunoSEQ hsTCRB v3.0 assay at survey level resolution. TRB sequencing targeted a depth of 40,000-50,000 T-cell genomes per sample. An Illumina MiSeq with a v3 150-cycle kit was used to sequence the pooled TRB libraries. In the authors' own workflow: Repertoire analysis ran in R within a reproducible Nextflow workflow covering QC, data transformation and analysis. Custom analyses were implemented in LymphoSeq2, an R package for AIRR-Seq data exploration. Several samples that produced fewer than 5000 total TRB sequences were removed, so approximately 170 HIV repertoires were analyzed. Of the 180 to 200 retained HIV repertoires, roughly 61 were collected before and under 150 after ART initiation. Each repertoire was downsampled to 5000 TRB nucleotide sequences, and summary statistics were averaged across 100 downsampling iterations. TRB sequences were retained for analysis only if CDR3 regions of at least seven amino acids were present. Two measures captured diversity: a Shannon entropy-derived clonality score and the Gini coefficient. Repertoire networks linked the top 5000 CDR3 amino acid sequences whenever two sequences differed by an edit distance of one. For TRB CDR3 amino acid sequences, GLIPH2 was used to predict antigen specificity groups and MHC restriction. To flag known associations with CMV, EBV, HIV or tissue antigens, CDR3 amino acid sequences were compared against VDJdb and McPAS-TCR. Pre-ART, post-ART and control groups were compared with Wilcoxon signed-rank tests and Holm-Bonferroni correction. TCRdb provides this immuneACCESS table in a form limited to in-frame rearrangements. Some clones are lacking; in checked studies, under half of them reflect an unresolved V gene, and why the rest are absent is not known. D and trimming come from the DNA, and the V and J calls and clone size come from that table. The sample includes some 36,000 clones, with 80% to 90% observed a single time. The ten largest clones take up about 5.3% of the sample.

The sample was unsorted PBMCs, taken roughly 2.9 years before starting antiretroviral therapy. The sequence derives from a woman under 40 with HIV. The rearrangement joined TRBV6-4 to TRBJ2-1; the D segment cannot be called with confidence. The CDR3 region reads CASSEGETNEQFF. The nucleotides are TGTGCCAGCAGTGAAGGCGAAACCAATGAGCAGTTCTTC.